This T cell receptor (beta chain) comes out of a study of siplizumab effects on memory and regulatory T cells (dated by TCRdb to about 2019). In terms of the full investigation: The effect of the anti-CD2 antibody siplizumab on alloreactive T-cell subsets was examined in allogeneic mixed lymphocyte reactions constructed from human PBMCs.

Per the germline V gene, WSHSY is the CDR1 and SAAADI is the CDR2. The CDR3 has 16 amino acids, counting the end cysteine and phenylalanine. The sequence is cut down to CDR3 DNA, 48 bases in frame from base 1. V is clipped by 8 bases and J by 5 bases, and the sequence between their germline boundaries is 23 bases long. To prepare the library, the immunoSEQ multiplex PCR assay was applied. Roughly 10^5 TCR templates per sample were assayed on the deep sequencing platform. Genomic DNA extracted from sorted T cells was used for TCRbeta CDR3 sequencing. For the original study's pipeline: The R programming language was used for clonal analysis of the TCRbeta CDR3 data. Comparing unstimulated samples against CFSE-low samples taken after the reaction was how alloreactive CD4+ and CD8+ clones were defined. Regulatory or non-regulatory origin was assigned to alloreactive CD4+ clones by matching of sequences to sorted unstimulated Treg and non-Treg repertoires. TCRdb provides this immuneACCESS table in a form limited to in-frame rearrangements. Some clones are lacking; in checked studies, under half of them reflect an unresolved V gene, and why the rest are absent is not known. V and J calls and clone size are given by that table; D and trimming were obtained from the DNA. The sample yields about 100,000 clones; 80% to 95% were counted once. The ten largest clones represent 0.15% of the sample.

Sorted unstimulated T cells and proliferating T cells recovered from mixed lymphocyte reactions underwent TCRbeta CDR3 sequencing. Fresh whole blood from about 9 HLA-typed healthy donors was used as the source from which PBMCs were isolated. Of note for this clone: The antigen it recognizes is unknown. Qualities for individual bases were not recorded, and no much larger clone is one base off.

The research as a whole found: Because sequences at frequencies below about 10^-5 were poorly captured, only a minor fraction of alloreactive clones could be mapped back to unstimulated subsets. No functional confirmation was obtained for the suppressive function of proliferating Tregs from siplizumab cultures. Unstimulated naive T cells appeared more diverse than memory T cells, and naive cells seemed to contribute substantially to the alloresponse. For roughly 75-96% of proliferating CD4+ or CD8+ clones, no naive or memory phenotype could be assigned. Of the alloreactive CD4+ clones that could be mapped, the Treg-derived share averaged about 70% with siplizumab compared with under 35% in control reactions. Siplizumab significantly reduced the cumulative frequency of alloreactive sequences traceable to unstimulated CD4+ memory T cells.

The sequence joins TRBV10-2 to TRBJ2-3; D gene: possibly TRBD2, on 7 matching bases. The sequence came from a human donor in good health. Sequenced material: CD4+ T cells sorted from blood. The DNA is TGCGCCAGCCTTGATTTACAGGGAGGGGCTGGAGATACGCAGTATTTT. The resulting protein is CASLDLQGGAGDTQYF.